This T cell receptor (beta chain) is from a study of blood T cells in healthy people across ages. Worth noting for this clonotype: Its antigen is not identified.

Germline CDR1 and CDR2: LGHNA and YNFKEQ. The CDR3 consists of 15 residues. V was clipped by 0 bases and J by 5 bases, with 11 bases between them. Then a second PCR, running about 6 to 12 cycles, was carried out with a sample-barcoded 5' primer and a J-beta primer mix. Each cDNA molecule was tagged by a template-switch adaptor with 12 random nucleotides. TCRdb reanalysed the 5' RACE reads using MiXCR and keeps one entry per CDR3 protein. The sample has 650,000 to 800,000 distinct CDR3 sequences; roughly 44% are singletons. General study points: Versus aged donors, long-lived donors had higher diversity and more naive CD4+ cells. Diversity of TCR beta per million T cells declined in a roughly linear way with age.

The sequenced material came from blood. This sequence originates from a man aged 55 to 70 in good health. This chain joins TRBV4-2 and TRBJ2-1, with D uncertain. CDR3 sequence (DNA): TGTGCCAGCAGCCAAGATTGGGGATTCGACAATGAGCAGTTCTTC. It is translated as CASSQDWGFDNEQFF.